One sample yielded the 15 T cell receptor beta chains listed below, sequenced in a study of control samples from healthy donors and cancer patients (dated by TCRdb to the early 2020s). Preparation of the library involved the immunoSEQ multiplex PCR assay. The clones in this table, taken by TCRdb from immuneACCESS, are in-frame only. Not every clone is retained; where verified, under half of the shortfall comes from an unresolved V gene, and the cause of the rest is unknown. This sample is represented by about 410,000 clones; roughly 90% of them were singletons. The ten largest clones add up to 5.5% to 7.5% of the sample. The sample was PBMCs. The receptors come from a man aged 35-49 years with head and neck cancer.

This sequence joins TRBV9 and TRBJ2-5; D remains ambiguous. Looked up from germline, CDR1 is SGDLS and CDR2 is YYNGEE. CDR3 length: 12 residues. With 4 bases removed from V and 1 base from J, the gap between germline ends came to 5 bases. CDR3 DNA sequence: TGTGCCAGCAGCCCTGCCCAAGAGACCCAGTACTTC. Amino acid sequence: CASSPAQETQYF. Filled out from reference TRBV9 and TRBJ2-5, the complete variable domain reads DSGVTQTPKHLITATGQRVTLRCSPRSGDLSVYWYQQSLDQGLQFLIQYYNGEERAKGNILERFSAQQFPDLHSELNLSSLELGDSALYFCASSPAQETQYFGPGTRLLVL.

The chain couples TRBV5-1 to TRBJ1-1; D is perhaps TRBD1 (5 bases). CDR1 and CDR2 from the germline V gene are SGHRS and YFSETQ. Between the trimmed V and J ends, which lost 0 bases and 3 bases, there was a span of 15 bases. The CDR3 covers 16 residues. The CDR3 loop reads CASSLVANSGDTEAFF. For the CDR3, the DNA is TGCGCCAGCAGCTTGGTGGCAAACTCGGGGGACACTGAAGCTTTCTTT.

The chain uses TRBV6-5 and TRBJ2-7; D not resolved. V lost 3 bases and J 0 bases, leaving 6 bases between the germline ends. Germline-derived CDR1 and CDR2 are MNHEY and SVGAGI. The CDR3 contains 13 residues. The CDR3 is CASSYRNSYEQYF. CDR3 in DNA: TGTGCCAGCAGTTATAGAAACTCCTACGAGCAGTACTTC.

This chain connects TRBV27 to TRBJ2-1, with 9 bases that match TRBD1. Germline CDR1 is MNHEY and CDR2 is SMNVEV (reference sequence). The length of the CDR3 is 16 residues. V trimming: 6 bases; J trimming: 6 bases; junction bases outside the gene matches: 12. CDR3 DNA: TGTGCCAGCAGAGTTTCCGGGACAGGGAGGTCCAATGAGCAGTTCTTC. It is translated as CASRVSGTGRSNEQFF.

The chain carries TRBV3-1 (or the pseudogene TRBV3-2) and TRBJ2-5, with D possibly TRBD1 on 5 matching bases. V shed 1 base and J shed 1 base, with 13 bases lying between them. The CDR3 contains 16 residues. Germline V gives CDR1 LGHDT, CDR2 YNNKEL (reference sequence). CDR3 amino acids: CASSQGFYRFQETQYF. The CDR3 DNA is TGTGCCAGCAGCCAAGGCTTCTACAGGTTCCAAGAGACCCAGTACTTC.

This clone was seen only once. The CDR3 coding sequence is TGTGCCAGCAGCTTAACGGACGTCCACAATGAGCAGTTCTTC. It yields the protein CASSLTDVHNEQFF. This chain uses TRBV7-3 with TRBJ2-1; D not certain. There are 14 residues in the CDR3. The V gene lost 0 bases and the J gene lost 5 bases, with 8 bases spanning the gap. Germline V lookup: CDR1 SGHTA, CDR2 FQGTGA.

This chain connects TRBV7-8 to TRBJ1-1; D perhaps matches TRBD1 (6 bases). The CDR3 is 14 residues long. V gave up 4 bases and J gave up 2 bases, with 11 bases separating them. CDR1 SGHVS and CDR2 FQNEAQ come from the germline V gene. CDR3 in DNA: TGTGCCAGCAGCTCGAACAGGGTTAACACTGAAGCTTTCTTT. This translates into CASSSNRVNTEAFF.

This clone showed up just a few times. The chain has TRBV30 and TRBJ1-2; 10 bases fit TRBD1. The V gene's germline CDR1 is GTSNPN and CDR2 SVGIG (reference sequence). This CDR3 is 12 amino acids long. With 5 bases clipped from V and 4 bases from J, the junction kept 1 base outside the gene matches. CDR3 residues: CAWGQGVYGYTF. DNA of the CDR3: TGTGCCTGGGGACAGGGGGTCTATGGCTACACCTTC.

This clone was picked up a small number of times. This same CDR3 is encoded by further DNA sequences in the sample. The DNA of the CDR3 is TGCGCCAGCAGCTTAGGGCGCGGTCAGCCCCAGCATTTT. Its translation: CASSLGRGQPQHF. The rearrangement joins TRBV5-1 to TRBJ1-5; D gene unclear. CDR1 is SGHRS and CDR2 is YFSETQ in the germline V gene. The CDR3 totals 13 residues. V was shortened by 2 bases and J by 6 bases, with 9 bases between the two germline ends.

CDR3 nucleotides: TGTGCCAGCAGCCAAGCGGGTGGGAACACTGAAGCTTTCTTT. Its translation is CASSQAGGNTEAFF. The gene calls are TRBV3-1 (or the pseudogene TRBV3-2) and TRBJ1-1, with D unclear. Trimming cost V 1 base and J 1 base, with 7 bases left between them. The CDR3 spans 14 residues. Germline CDR1 is LGHDT and CDR2 is YNNKEL (reference sequence).

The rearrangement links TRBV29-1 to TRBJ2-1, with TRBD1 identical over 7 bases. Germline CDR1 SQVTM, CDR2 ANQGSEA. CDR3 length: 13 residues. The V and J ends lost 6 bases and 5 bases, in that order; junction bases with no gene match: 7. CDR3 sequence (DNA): TGCAGCGTCGTTTCCGGGACAGACAATGAGCAGTTCTTC. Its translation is CSVVSGTDNEQFF.

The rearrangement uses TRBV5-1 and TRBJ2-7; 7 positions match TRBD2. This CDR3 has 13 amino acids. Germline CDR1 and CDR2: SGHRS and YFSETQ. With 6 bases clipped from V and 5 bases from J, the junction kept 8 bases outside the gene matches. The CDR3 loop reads CASKGTSVDEQYF. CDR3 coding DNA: TGCGCCAGCAAAGGTACTAGCGTCGACGAGCAGTACTTC. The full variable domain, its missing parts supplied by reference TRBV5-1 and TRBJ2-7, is KAGVTQTPRYLIKTRGQQVTLSCSPISGHRSVSWYQQTPGQGLQFLFEYFSETQRNKGNFPGRFSGRQFSNSRSEMNVSTLELGDSALYLCASKGTSVDEQYFGPGTRLTVT.

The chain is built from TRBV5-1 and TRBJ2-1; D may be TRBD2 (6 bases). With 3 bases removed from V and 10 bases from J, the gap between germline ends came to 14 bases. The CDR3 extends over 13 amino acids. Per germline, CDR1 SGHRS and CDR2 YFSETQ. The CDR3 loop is CASSSTRGREQFF. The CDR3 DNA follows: TGCGCCAGCAGCTCGACTAGGGGTAGAGAGCAGTTCTTC.

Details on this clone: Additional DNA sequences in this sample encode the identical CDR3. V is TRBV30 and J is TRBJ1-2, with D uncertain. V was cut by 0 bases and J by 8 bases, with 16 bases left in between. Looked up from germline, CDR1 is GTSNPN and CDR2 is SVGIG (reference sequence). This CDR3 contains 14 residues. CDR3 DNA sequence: TGTGCCTGGAGTGTACCGCGGCATACGGGAGGCTACACCTTC. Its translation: CAWSVPRHTGGYTF. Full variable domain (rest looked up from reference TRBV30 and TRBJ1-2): SQTIHQWPATLVQPVGSPLSLECTVEGTSNPNLYWYRQAAGRGLQLLFYSVGIGQISSEVPQNLSASRPQDRQFILSSKKLLLSDSGFYLCAWSVPRHTGGYTFGSGTRLTVV.

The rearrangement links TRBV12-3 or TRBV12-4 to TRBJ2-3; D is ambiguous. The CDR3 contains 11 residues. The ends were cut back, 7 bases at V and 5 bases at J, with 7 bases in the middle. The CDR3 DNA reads TGTGCCAGCACTGATAAAGATACGCAGTATTTT. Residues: CASTDKDTQYF.